The next 2 T cell receptor beta chains were all read from a single sample in a study of beta chain features in type 1 diabetes. The study reverse transcribed the entire isolated RNA, so it sequenced expressed TCRB transcripts. Only in-frame clones appear in the TCRdb table, and some are missing; sequencing was by immunoSEQ multiplex PCR. The sample lists about 140,000 clones, roughly 10% seen once, with 0.55% to 0.75% in the top ten. What was sequenced was central memory CD4+ T cells from blood. Every receptor here comes from a woman aged 40 to 50 in good health.

This clone has ten or more counts. The chain uses TRBV14 and TRBJ2-7, with TRBD1 identical over 11 bases. This CDR3 region has 15 residues. The V and J ends lost 3 bases and 5 bases, in that order; junction bases with no gene match: 6. Per the germline V gene, CDR1 is SGHDN and CDR2 is FVKESK. The DNA of the CDR3 is TGTGCCAGCAGCCAGCGGACAGGGGGCGTAGACGAGCAGTACTTC. It encodes CASSQRTGGVDEQYF.

This clone was detected a few times. The rearrangement links TRBV19 to TRBJ1-1; D is ambiguous. The CDR3 totals 12 residues. Germline V gene lookup returns CDR1 LNHDA and CDR2 SQIVND (reference sequence). The CDR3 sequence: CWRGGMNTEAFF. CDR3 sequence (DNA): TGTTGGCGGGGAGGGATGAACACTGAAGCTTTCTTT.